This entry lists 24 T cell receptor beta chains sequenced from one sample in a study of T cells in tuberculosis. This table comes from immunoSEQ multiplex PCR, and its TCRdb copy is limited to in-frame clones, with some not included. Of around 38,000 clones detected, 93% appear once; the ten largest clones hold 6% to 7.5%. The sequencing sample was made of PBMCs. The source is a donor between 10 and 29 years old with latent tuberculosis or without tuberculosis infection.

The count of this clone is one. The CDR3 DNA reads TGCGCCAGCAGCTTGACAGGACGGGTAAACTATGGCTACACCTTC. This sequence encodes CASSLTGRVNYGYTF. The J gene is TRBJ1-2, the V gene TRBV5-1; TRBD1 might be the D (5 bases). This CDR3 is 15 amino acids long. The V end was cut by 1 base, the J end by 2 bases, with 12 bases between. Germline-derived CDR1 and CDR2 are SGHRS and YFSETQ.

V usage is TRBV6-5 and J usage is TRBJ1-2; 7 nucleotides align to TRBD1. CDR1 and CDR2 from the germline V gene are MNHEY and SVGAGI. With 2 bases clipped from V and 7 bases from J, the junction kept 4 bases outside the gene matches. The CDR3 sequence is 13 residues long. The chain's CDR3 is CASSYGRGTGYTF. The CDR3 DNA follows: TGTGCCAGCAGTTACGGCAGGGGGACTGGCTACACCTTC.

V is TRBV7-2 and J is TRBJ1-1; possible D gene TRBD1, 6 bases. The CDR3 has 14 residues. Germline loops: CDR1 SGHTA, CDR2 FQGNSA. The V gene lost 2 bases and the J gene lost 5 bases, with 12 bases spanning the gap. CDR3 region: CASSLYGGATEAFF. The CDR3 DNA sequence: TGTGCCAGCAGCTTATATGGGGGCGCGACTGAAGCTTTCTTT.

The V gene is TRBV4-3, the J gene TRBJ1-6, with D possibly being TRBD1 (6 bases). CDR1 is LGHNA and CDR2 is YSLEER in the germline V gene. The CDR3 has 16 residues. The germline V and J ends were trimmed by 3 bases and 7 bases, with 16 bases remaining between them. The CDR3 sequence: CASSHDRQADNSPLHF. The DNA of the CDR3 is TGCGCCAGCAGCCATGATCGACAGGCGGACAATTCACCCCTCCACTTT.

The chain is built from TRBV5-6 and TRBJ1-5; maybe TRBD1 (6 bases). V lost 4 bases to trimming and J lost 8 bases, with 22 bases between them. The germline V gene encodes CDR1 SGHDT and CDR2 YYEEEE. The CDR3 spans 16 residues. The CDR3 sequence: CASSLGLGANGEPQHF. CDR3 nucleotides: TGTGCCAGCAGCCTGGGATTGGGGGCAAATGGGGAGCCCCAGCATTTT.

The CDR3 nucleotides are TGTGCCAGCAGCTTAAGGGGTGGGGCGGAGACCCAGTACTTC. Translation: CASSLRGGAETQYF. The rearrangement joins TRBV7-3 to TRBJ2-5, with D perhaps TRBD1 (5 bases). CDR3 length equals 14 residues. Germline values: CDR1 SGHTA, CDR2 FQGTGA. The V end lost 1 base, the J end lost 5 bases, and 11 bases lay between the germline ends.

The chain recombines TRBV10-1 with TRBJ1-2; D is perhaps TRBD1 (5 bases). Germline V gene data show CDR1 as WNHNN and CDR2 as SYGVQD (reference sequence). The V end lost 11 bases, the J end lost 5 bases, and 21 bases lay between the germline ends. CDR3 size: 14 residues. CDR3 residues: CAPRGGNGNYGYTF. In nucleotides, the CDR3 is TGCGCCCCCCGGGGGGGGAACGGAAATTATGGCTACACCTTC.

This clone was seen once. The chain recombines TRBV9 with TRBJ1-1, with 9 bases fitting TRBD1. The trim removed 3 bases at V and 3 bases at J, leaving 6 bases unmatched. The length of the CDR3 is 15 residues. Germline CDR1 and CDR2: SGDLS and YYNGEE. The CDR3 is CASSATGTGYTEAFF. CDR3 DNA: TGTGCCAGCAGCGCCACCGGGACAGGGTACACTGAAGCTTTCTTT. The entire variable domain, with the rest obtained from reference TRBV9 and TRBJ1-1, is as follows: DSGVTQTPKHLITATGQRVTLRCSPRSGDLSVYWYQQSLDQGLQFLIQYYNGEERAKGNILERFSAQQFPDLHSELNLSSLELGDSALYFCASSATGTGYTEAFFGQGTRLTVV.

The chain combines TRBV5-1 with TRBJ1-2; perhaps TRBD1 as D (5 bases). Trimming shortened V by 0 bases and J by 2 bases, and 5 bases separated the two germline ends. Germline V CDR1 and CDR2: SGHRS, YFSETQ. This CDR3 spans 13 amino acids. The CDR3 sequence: CASSLEGNYGYTF. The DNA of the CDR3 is TGCGCCAGCAGCTTGGAGGGGAACTATGGCTACACCTTC.

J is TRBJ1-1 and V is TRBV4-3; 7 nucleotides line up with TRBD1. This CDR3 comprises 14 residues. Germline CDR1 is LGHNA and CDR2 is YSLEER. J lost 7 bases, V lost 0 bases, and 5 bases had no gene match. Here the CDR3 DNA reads TGCGCCAGCAGCCAAGATCTGTCAGGGGGTGAAGCTTTCTTT. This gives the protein CASSQDLSGGEAFF.

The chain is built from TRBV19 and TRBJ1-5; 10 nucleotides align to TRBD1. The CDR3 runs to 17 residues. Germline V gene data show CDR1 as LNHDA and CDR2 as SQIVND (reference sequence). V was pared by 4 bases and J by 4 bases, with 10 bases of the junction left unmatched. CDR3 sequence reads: CASSTLRDRGVNQPQHF. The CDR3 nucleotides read TGTGCCAGTAGTACCCTCAGGGACAGGGGTGTAAATCAGCCCCAGCATTTT.

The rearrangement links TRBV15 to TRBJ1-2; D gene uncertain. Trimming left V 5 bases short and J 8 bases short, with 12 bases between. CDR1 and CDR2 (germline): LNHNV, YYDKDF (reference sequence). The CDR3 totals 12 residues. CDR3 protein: CATSRYTNGYTF. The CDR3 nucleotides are TGTGCCACCAGCCGATACACGAACGGCTACACCTTC.

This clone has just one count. Here the CDR3 reads CASSQQGQGPEAFF. The CDR3 DNA is TGTGCCAGCAGTCAACAAGGACAGGGGCCTGAAGCTTTCTTT. The J gene is TRBJ1-1, the V gene TRBV27; 9 bases align to TRBD1. Germline CDR1 reads MNHEY; CDR2 reads SMNVEV (reference sequence). This CDR3 is built from 14 residues. V trimming: 5 bases; J trimming: 6 bases; junction bases outside the gene matches: 7.

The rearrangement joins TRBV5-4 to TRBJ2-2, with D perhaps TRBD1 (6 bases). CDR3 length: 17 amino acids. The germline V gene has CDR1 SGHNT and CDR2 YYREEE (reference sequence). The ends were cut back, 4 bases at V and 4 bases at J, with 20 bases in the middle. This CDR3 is CASSPLDTGMVTGELFF. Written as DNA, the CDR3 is TGTGCCAGCAGCCCCCTCGATACAGGGATGGTCACCGGGGAGCTGTTTTTT.

The CDR3 bases are TGTGCCAGCAGCTTAACTGACACCGGGGAGCTGTTTTTT. Residues: CASSLTDTGELFF. The V and J genes are TRBV11-2 and TRBJ2-2, with D uncertain. V dropped 2 bases and J dropped 3 bases, with 4 bases sitting between them. CDR3 length: 13 amino acids. From germline, CDR1 is SGHAT and CDR2 FQNNGV.

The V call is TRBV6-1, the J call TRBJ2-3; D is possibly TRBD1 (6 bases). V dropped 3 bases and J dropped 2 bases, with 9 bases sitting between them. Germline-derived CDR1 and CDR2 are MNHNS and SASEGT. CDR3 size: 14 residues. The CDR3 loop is CASSDPGDTDTQYF. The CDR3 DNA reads TGTGCCAGCAGTGATCCAGGGGACACAGATACGCAGTATTTT.

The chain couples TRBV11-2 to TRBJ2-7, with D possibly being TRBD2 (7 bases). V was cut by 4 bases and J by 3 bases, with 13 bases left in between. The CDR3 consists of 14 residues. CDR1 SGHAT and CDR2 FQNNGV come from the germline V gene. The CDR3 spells CASSWGGHNYEQYF. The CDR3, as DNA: TGTGCCAGCAGCTGGGGGGGACACAACTACGAGCAGTACTTC.

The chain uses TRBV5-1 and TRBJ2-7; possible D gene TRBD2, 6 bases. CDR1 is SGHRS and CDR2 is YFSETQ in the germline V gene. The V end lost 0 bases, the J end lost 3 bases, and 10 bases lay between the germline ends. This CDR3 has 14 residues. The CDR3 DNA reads TGCGCCAGCAGCTTGGACGGCGGGGTCTACGAGCAGTACTTC. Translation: CASSLDGGVYEQYF.

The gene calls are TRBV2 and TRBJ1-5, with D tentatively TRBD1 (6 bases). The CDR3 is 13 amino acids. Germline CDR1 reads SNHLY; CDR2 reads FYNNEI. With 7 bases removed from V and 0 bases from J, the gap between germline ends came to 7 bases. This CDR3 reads CASNRVSNQPQHF. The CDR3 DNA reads TGTGCCAGCAACAGGGTTAGCAATCAGCCCCAGCATTTT. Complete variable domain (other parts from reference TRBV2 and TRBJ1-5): EPEVTQTPSHQVTQMGQEVILRCVPISNHLYFYWYRQILGQKVEFLVSFYNNEISEKSEIFDDQFSVERPDGSNFTLKIRSTKLEDSAMYFCASNRVSNQPQHFGDGTRLSIL.

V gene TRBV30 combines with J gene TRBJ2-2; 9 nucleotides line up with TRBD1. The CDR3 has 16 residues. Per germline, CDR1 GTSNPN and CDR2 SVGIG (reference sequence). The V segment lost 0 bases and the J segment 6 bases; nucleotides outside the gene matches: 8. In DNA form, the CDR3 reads TGTGCCTGGAGTGTATCTGACAGGGGGGCCGCCGGGGAGCTGTTTTTT. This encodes CAWSVSDRGAAGELFF.

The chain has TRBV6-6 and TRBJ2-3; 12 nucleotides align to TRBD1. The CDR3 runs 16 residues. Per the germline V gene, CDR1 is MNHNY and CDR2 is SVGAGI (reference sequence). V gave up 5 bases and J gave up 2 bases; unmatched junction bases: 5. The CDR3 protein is CASSGDRGPPTDTQYF. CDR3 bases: TGTGCCAGCAGTGGGGACAGGGGGCCCCCCACAGATACGCAGTATTTT.

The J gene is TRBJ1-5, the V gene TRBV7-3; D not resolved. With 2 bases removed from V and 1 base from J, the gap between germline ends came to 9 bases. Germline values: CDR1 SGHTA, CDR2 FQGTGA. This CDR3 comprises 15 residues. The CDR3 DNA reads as TGTGCCAGCAGCTTATTCCCCCAGAGCAATCAGCCCCAGCATTTT. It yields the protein CASSLFPQSNQPQHF.

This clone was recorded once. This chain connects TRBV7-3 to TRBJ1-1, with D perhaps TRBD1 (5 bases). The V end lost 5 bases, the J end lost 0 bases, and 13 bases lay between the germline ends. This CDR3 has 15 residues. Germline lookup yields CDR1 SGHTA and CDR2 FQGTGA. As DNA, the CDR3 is TGTGCCAGCAGCCTGGACACGATAATGAACACTGAAGCTTTCTTT. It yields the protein CASSLDTIMNTEAFF.

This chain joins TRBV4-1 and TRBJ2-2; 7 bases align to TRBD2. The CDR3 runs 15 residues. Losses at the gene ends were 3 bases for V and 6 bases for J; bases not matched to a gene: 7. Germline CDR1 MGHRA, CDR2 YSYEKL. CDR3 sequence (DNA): TGCGCCAGCAGCCAGGGAGGGCTGAGTCCCGGGGAGCTGTTTTTT. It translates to CASSQGGLSPGELFF.